A selection of T cell receptor beta chains follows, all from one sample in a study of OX40 agonist ivuxolimab in advanced cancers. Sequencing used immunoSEQ multiplex PCR; TCRdb keeps in-frame clones, though not all of them. Here the sample spans 60,000 to 100,000 clones, about 94% being singletons. The sequencing used CD4+ or CD8+ T cells sorted from blood, collected in a trial of the OX40 agonist ivuxolimab. The receptor set was obtained from an adult with an advanced solid tumor such as melanoma, head and neck, liver or kidney cancer. CDR3s include the opening cysteine and the closing phenylalanine or tryptophan. The D gene is left open where the match is weak. Some rows mark clone size as missing; the rest say once, few, many or name a class of expanded clone.

v_gene,d_gene,j_gene,abundance,CDR3aa,CDR3nt
TRBV15,-,TRBJ1-2,once,CATSRDRGGNYGYTF,TGTGCCACCAGCAGAGATAGAGGCGGAAACTATGGCTACACCTTC
TRBV6-5,-,TRBJ2-1,-,CASSQTNNEQFF,TGTGCCAGCAGCCAAACGAACAATGAGCAGTTCTTC
TRBV4-1,TRBD2,TRBJ2-7,-,CASSQETSGTYEQYF,TGCGCCAGCAGCCAAGAAACTAGCGGGACCTACGAGCAGTACTTC
TRBV7-3,-,TRBJ2-7,-,CASSLSSEPVPGF,TGTGCCAGCAGCCTTTCCAGTGAGCCAGTACCGGGCTTC
TRBV9,-,TRBJ1-4,-,CASSVARAPLRFKEKLFF,TGTGCCAGCAGCGTAGCTAGGGCTCCACTAAGGTTTAAAGAAAAACTGTTTTTT
TRBV28,-,TRBJ2-2,-,CASSLYRQANTGELFF,TGTGCCAGCAGTTTATATCGACAGGCGAACACCGGGGAGCTGTTTTTT
TRBV4-3,TRBD1,TRBJ1-1,once,CASSIGTGSNTEAFF,TGCGCCAGCAGCATAGGGACAGGCTCGAACACTGAAGCTTTCTTT
TRBV29-1,-,TRBJ2-2,-,CSVRAGELFF,TGCAGCGTCCGGGCGGGGGAGCTGTTTTTT
TRBV5-1,TRBD1,TRBJ2-5,-,CASSPQGNGETQYF,TGCGCCAGCAGCCCACAGGGGAACGGAGAGACCCAGTACTTC
TRBV6-5,-,TRBJ1-5,-,CASSYEGEGQPQHF,TGTGCCAGCAGTTACGAAGGGGAAGGTCAGCCCCAGCATTTT
TRBV21-1,-,TRBJ1-2,-,CASSGGGGKDYGYTF,TGTGCCAGCAGCGGCGGGGGGGGCAAGGACTATGGCTACACCTTC
TRBV18,-,TRBJ1-5,once,CASSPTTGWGNQPQHF,TGTGCCAGCTCACCGACGACAGGTTGGGGCAATCAGCCCCAGCATTTT
TRBV7-9,TRBD1,TRBJ2-7,-,CASSLRDRGGWEQYF,TGTGCCAGCAGCCTCCGGGACAGGGGCGGGTGGGAGCAGTACTTC
TRBV9,-,TRBJ1-1,-,CASSVGLGENTEAFF,TGTGCCAGCAGCGTAGGACTGGGGGAGAACACTGAAGCTTTCTTT
TRBV7-2,TRBD1,TRBJ1-1,once,CASSPGGAEAFF,TGTGCCAGCAGCCCAGGGGGTGCTGAAGCTTTCTTT
TRBV25-1,-,TRBJ2-1,-,CASSEYISREPDEQFF,TGTGCCAGCAGTGAATATATTAGTCGGGAGCCCGATGAGCAGTTCTTC
TRBV28,TRBD1,TRBJ1-5,-,CASSFPDRADQPQHF,TGTGCCAGCAGTTTCCCCGACAGGGCCGATCAGCCCCAGCATTTT
TRBV4-3,-,TRBJ2-3,-,CASSHGTGSTDTQYF,TGCGCCAGCAGCCACGGGACGGGCAGCACAGATACGCAGTATTTT
TRBV19,-,TRBJ1-1,few,CASISWEDPLGAFF,TGTGCCAGTATCTCCTGGGAGGATCCTCTGGGCGCTTTCTTT
TRBV28,-,TRBJ2-1,-,CASADGPSSYNEQFF,TGTGCCAGCGCGGACGGCCCGTCCTCCTACAATGAGCAGTTCTTC
TRBV27,TRBD2,TRBJ2-7,-,CASSLAPGLAGYEQYF,TGTGCCAGCAGTTTAGCGCCGGGACTAGCGGGCTACGAGCAGTACTTC
TRBV4-1,-,TRBJ2-7,-,CASSPQGLPSYEQYF,TGCGCCAGCAGCCCGCAGGGGCTGCCCTCCTACGAGCAGTACTTC
TRBV9,TRBD2,TRBJ2-7,-,CASSPGLAGGGAYEQYF,TGTGCCAGCAGCCCAGGACTAGCGGGGGGAGGGGCCTACGAGCAGTACTTC
TRBV9,-,TRBJ1-3,-,CASSVDGYSGNTIYF,TGTGCCAGCAGCGTAGACGGGTACTCTGGAAACACCATATATTTT
TRBV6-5,-,TRBJ2-5,-,CASSPGLFQETQYF,TGTGCCAGCAGTCCCGGACTTTTCCAAGAGACCCAGTACTTC
TRBV19,TRBD2,TRBJ2-7,once,CASSMAGTSAYEQYF,TGTGCCAGTAGTATGGCAGGGACTAGCGCATACGAGCAGTACTTC
TRBV7-9,-,TRBJ2-7,-,CASSLAPAGGGEQYF,TGTGCCAGCAGCTTAGCACCGGCAGGGGGAGGGGAGCAGTACTTC
TRBV13,TRBD2,TRBJ2-5,once,CASSQRGLEQETQYF,TGTGCCAGCAGCCAAAGGGGACTAGAACAAGAGACCCAGTACTTC
TRBV7-8,-,TRBJ1-2,-,CASSFYRPDNYGYTF,TGTGCCAGCAGCTTCTATCGACCCGATAACTATGGCTACACCTTC
TRBV28,-,TRBJ2-7,-,CASSSMGGVSYEQYF,TGTGCCAGCAGTTCCATGGGGGGCGTCTCCTACGAGCAGTACTTC
TRBV27,-,TRBJ1-5,-,CASSWTVGQPQHF,TGTGCCAGCAGTTGGACAGTAGGCCAGCCCCAGCATTTT
TRBV6-5,-,TRBJ2-7,-,CASSYSAGGPYEQYF,TGTGCCAGCAGTTACTCGGCAGGCGGTCCTTACGAGCAGTACTTC
TRBV7-9,-,TRBJ2-1,once,CASSPRQTSSYNEQFF,TGTGCCAGCAGCCCTCGGCAGACAAGCTCCTACAATGAGCAGTTCTTC
TRBV11-1,-,TRBJ1-1,-,CASSYQGRLGTEAFF,TGTGCCAGCAGCTACCAGGGACGCCTGGGGACTGAAGCTTTCTTT
TRBV7-2,TRBD1,TRBJ2-7,-,CASSLWGGQGTYEQYF,TGTGCCAGCAGCTTATGGGGGGGACAGGGGACCTACGAGCAGTACTTC
TRBV29-1,-,TRBJ1-1,-,CSVGSPGLPEAFF,TGCAGCGTTGGGAGCCCAGGGTTACCTGAAGCTTTCTTT
TRBV11-2,-,TRBJ2-7,-,CASSFSYEQYF,TGTGCCAGCAGCTTCTCCTACGAGCAGTACTTC
TRBV29-1,TRBD2,TRBJ2-1,-,CSVESTSSSSYNEQFF,TGCAGCGTTGAATCGACTAGCAGTAGCTCCTACAATGAGCAGTTCTTC
TRBV28,-,TRBJ2-7,-,CASSPRTDYEQYF,TGTGCCAGCAGTCCCCGGACCGACTACGAGCAGTACTTC
TRBV29-1,-,TRBJ1-2,-,CSVDDRASYGYTF,TGCAGCGTTGATGATAGGGCTTCCTATGGCTACACCTTC
TRBV6-1,-,TRBJ1-5,-,CASSDVGANQPQHF,TGTGCCAGCAGTGATGTGGGTGCCAATCAGCCCCAGCATTTT
TRBV6-5,-,TRBJ2-5,-,CASRHDLESQYF,TGTGCCAGCAGACACGACCTCGAGTCCCAGTACTTC
TRBV4-3,-,TRBJ2-7,-,CASSQAAAALEQYF,TGCGCCAGCAGCCAAGCGGCAGCTGCCCTGGAGCAGTACTTC
TRBV4-3,-,TRBJ1-5,-,CASSQDLQVGSNQPQHF,TGCGCCAGCAGCCAAGATTTACAGGTCGGGAGCAATCAGCCCCAGCATTTT
TRBV7-9,-,TRBJ1-6,-,CASSLGSLPLHF,TGTGCCAGCAGCTTAGGCAGTCTACCCCTCCACTTT
TRBV6-1,-,TRBJ1-2,-,CASTYDISYGYTF,TGTGCCAGCACCTACGACATAAGCTATGGCTACACCTTC
TRBV6-5,-,TRBJ1-1,-,CASSLSGGEAFF,TGTGCCAGCAGCCTCTCCGGAGGTGAAGCTTTCTTT
TRBV7-2,-,TRBJ1-2,-,CASPPETF,TGTGCCAGCCCCCCCGAAACCTTC
TRBV29-1,-,TRBJ2-4,-,CSVQTLGAKNIQYF,TGCAGCGTCCAAACACTCGGGGCCAAAAACATTCAGTACTTC
TRBV30,-,TRBJ1-1,-,CAWSQVGIEAFF,TGTGCCTGGAGCCAGGTAGGCATTGAAGCTTTCTTT
TRBV7-9,-,TRBJ2-5,-,CASSLVWETQETQYF,TGTGCCAGCAGCTTAGTGTGGGAGACCCAAGAGACCCAGTACTTC
TRBV9,-,TRBJ2-3,-,CASSPPRGGRTDTQYF,TGTGCCAGCAGCCCACCTAGGGGGGGCCGGACAGATACGCAGTATTTT